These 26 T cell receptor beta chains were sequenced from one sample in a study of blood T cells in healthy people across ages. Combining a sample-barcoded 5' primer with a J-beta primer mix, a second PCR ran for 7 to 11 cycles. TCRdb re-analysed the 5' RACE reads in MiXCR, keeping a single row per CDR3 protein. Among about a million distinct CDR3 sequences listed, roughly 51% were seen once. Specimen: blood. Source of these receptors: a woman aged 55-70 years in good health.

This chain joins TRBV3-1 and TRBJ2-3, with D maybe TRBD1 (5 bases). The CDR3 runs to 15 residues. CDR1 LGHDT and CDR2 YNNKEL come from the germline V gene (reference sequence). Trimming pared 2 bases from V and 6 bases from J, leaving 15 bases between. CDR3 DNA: TGTGCCAGCAGCCAAATGACAGCCAGCCCGGATACGCAGTATTTT. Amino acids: CASSQMTASPDTQYF.

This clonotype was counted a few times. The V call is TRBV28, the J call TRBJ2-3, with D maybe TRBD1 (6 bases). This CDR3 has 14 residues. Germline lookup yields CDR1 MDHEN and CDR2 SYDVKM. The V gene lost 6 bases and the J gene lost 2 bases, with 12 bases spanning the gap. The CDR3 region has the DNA TGTGCCAGCAGGACAGGACGCTACACAGATACGCAGTATTTT. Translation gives CASRTGRYTDTQYF.

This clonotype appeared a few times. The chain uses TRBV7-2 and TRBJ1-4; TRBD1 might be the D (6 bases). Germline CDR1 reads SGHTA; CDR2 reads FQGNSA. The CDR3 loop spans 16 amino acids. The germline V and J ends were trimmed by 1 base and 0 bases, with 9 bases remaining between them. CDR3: CASSLGRGPTNEKLFF. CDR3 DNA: TGTGCCAGCAGCTTAGGGCGGGGGCCAACTAATGAAAAACTGTTTTTT. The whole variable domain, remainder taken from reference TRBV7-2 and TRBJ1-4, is GAGVSQSPSNKVTEKGKDVELRCDPISGHTALYWYRQSLGQGLEFLIYFQGNSAPDKSGLPSDRFSAERTGGSVSTLTIQRTQQEDSAVYLCASSLGRGPTNEKLFFGSGTQLSVL.

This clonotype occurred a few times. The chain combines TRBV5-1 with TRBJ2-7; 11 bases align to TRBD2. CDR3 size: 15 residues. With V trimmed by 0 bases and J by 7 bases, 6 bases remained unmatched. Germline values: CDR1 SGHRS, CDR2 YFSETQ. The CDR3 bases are TGCGCCAGCAGCTTGGTACTAGCGGGAGCGAAAGAGCAGTACTTC. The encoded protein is CASSLVLAGAKEQYF.

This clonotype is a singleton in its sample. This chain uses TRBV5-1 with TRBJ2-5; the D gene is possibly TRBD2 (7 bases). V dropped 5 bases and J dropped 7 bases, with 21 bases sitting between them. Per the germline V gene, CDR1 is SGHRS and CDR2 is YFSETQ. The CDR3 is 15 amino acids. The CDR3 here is CASRSTGRGEVTQYF. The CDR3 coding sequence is TGCGCCAGCAGGAGTACAGGGAGGGGGGAAGTGACCCAGTACTTC. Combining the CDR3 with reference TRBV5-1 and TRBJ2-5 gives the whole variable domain KAGVTQTPRYLIKTRGQQVTLSCSPISGHRSVSWYQQTPGQGLQFLFEYFSETQRNKGNFPGRFSGRQFSNSRSEMNVSTLELGDSALYLCASRSTGRGEVTQYFGPGTRLLVL.

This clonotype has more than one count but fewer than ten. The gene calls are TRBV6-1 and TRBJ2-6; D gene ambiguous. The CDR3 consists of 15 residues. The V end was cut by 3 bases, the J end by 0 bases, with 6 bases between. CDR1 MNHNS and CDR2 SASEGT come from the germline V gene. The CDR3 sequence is CASSDGFSGANVLTF. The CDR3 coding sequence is TGTGCCAGCAGTGATGGATTCTCTGGGGCCAACGTCCTGACTTTC.

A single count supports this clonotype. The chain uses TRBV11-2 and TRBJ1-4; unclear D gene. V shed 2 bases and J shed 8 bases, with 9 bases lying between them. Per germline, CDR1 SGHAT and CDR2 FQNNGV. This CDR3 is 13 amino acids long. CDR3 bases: TGTGCCAGCAGCTTAAACACCCGGGAAAAACTGTTTTTT. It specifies CASSLNTREKLFF. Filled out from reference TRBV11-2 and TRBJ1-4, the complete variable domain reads EAGVAQSPRYKIIEKRQSVAFWCNPISGHATLYWYQQILGQGPKLLIQFQNNGVVDDSQLPKDRFSAERLKGVDSTLKIQPAKLEDSAVYLCASSLNTREKLFFGSGTQLSVL.

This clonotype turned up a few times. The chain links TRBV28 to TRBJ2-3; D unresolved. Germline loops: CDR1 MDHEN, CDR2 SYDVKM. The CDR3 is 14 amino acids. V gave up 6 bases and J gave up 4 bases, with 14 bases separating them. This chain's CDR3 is CASSFEPRADTQYF. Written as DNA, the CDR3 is TGTGCCAGCAGCTTTGAGCCCCGCGCAGATACGCAGTATTTT.

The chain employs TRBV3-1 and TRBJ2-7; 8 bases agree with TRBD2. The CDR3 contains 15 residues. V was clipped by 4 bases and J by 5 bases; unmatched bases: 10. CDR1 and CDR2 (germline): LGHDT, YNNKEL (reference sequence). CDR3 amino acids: CASSPEGLVFDEQYF. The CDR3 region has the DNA TGTGCCAGCAGCCCCGAGGGACTAGTATTCGACGAGCAGTACTTC.

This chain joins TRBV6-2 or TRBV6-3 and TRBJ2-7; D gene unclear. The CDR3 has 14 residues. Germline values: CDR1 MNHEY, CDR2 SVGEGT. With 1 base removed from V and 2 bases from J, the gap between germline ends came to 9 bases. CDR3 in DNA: TGTGCCAGCAGTTACTGGCAGATACCCTACGAGCAGTACTTC. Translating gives CASSYWQIPYEQYF.

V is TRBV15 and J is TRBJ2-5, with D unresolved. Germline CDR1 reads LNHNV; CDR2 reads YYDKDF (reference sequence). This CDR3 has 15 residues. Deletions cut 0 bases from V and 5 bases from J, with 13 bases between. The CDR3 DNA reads TGTGCCACCAGCAGAGACCCTGGGTCTCGGGAGACCCAGTACTTC. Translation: CATSRDPGSRETQYF.

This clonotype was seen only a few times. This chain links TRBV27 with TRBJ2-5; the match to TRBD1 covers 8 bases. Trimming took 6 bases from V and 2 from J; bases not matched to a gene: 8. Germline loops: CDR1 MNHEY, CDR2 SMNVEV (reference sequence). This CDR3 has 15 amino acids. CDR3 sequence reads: CASRRTGTSQETQYF. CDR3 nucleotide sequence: TGTGCCAGCAGACGGACAGGGACAAGTCAAGAGACCCAGTACTTC.

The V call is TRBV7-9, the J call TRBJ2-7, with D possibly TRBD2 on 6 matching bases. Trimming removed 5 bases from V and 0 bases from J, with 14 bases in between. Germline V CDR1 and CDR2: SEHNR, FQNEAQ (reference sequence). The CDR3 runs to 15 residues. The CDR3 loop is CASSPVRGISYEQYF. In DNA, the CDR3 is TGTGCCAGCAGCCCGGTTCGCGGGATCTCCTACGAGCAGTACTTC. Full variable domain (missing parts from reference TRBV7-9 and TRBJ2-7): DTGVSQNPRHKITKRGQNVTFRCDPISEHNRLYWYRQTLGQGPEFLTYFQNEAQLEKSRLLSDRFSAERPKGSFSTLEIQRTEQGDSAMYLCASSPVRGISYEQYFGPGTRLTVT.

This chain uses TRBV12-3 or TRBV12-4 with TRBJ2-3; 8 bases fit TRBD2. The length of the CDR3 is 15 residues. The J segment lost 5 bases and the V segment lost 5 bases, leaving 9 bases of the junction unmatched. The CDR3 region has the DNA TGTGCCAGCAGTCAAGCGGGAGCGTTTCGAGATACGCAGTATTTT. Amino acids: CASSQAGAFRDTQYF.

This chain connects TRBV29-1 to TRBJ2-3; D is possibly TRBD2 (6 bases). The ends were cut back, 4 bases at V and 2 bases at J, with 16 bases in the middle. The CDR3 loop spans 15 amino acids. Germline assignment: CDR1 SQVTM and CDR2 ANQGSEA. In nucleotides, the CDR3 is TGCAGCGTTGTCCTTGGGGGGATAACCACAGATACGCAGTATTTT. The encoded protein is CSVVLGGITTDTQYF.

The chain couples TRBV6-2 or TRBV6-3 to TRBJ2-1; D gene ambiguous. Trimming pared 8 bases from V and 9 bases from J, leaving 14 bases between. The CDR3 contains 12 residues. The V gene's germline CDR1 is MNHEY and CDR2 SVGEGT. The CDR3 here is CASGTGPSEQFF. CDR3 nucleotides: TGTGCCAGCGGTACCGGGCCCAGTGAGCAGTTCTTC.

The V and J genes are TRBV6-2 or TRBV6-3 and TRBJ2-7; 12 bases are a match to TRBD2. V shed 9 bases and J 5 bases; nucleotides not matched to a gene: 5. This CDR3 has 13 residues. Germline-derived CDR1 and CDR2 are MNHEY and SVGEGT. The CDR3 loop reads CASATSGRHEQYF. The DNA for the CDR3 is TGTGCCAGTGCGACTAGCGGGAGACACGAGCAGTACTTC.

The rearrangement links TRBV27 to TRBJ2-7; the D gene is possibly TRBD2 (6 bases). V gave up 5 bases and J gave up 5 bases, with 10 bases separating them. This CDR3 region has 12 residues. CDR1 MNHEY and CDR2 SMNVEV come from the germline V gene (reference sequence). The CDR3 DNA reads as TGTGCCAGCAGTGGAACTAGCAACGAGCAGTACTTC. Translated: CASSGTSNEQYF.

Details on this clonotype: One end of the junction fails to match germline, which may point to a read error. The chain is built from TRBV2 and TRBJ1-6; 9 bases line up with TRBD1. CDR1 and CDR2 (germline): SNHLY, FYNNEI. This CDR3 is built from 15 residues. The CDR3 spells CASSGQGVHNPPLHF. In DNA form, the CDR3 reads TGTGCCAGCAGTGGACAGGGGGTACATAATCCACCCCTCCACTTT.

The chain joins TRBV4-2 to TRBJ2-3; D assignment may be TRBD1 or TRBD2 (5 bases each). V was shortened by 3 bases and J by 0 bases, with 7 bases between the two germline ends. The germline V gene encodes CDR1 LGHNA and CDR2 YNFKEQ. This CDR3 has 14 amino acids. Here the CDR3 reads CASSQGDSTDTQYF. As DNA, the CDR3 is TGTGCCAGCAGCCAGGGGGATAGCACAGATACGCAGTATTTT.

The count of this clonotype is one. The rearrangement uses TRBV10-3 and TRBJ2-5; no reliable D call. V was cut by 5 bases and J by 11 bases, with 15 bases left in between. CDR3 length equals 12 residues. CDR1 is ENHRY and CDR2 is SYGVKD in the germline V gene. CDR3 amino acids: CAISLSEGEQYF. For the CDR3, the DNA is TGTGCCATCAGTCTATCGGAAGGTGAGCAGTACTTC.

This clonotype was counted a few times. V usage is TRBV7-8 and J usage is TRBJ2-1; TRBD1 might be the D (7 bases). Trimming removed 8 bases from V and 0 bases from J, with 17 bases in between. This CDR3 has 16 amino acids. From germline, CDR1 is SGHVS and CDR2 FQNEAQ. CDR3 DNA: TGTGCCAGCGTCATGTCAGGGGGGAGCTCCTACAATGAGCAGTTCTTC. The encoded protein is CASVMSGGSSYNEQFF.

CDR3 DNA: TGTGCCAGCAGCCCTGGTCCGGACAGGGTTAAAGATACGCAGTATTTT. Translated: CASSPGPDRVKDTQYF. This rearrangement joins TRBV5-8 to TRBJ2-3, with 8 bases fitting TRBD1. V lost 4 bases, J lost 5 bases, and 12 bases stayed unmatched. CDR3 length: 16 amino acids. Per germline, CDR1 SGHTS and CDR2 YDEGEE.

The CDR3 bases are TGCGCCAGCAGTCCCGGGCTAGCGGGAGGGCGGAACGATCCCGATACGCAGTATTTT. It yields the protein CASSPGLAGGRNDPDTQYF. This chain connects TRBV5-1 to TRBJ2-3; 12 nucleotides align to TRBD2. Germline-derived CDR1 and CDR2 are SGHRS and YFSETQ. J lost 6 bases, V lost 5 bases, and 19 bases had no gene match. The CDR3 length is 19 residues.

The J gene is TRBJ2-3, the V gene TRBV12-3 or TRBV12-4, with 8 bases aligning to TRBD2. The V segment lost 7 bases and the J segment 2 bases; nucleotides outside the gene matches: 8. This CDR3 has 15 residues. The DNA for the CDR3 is TGTGCCAGCACCCCCGGCGGGAGGCTCACAGATACGCAGTATTTT. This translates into CASTPGGRLTDTQYF.

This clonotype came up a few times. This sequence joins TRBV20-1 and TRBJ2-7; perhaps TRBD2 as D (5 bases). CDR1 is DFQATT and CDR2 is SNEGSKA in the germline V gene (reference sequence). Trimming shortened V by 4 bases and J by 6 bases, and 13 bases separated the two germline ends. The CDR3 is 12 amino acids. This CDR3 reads CSAMWEWAEQYF. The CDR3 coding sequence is TGCAGTGCTATGTGGGAGTGGGCCGAGCAGTACTTC.